This paragraph reports one T cell receptor (beta chain). Its antigen is not known. This entry comes from a study of T cell clones after liver transplantation. Study-wide background: Immunosuppression withdrawal was tried within 2 years after liver transplantation in this trial.

Study findings and constraints: The donor-reactive repertoire was only partly measurable in two subjects, lacking donor cells.

The CDR3 has 16 residues. Looked up from germline, CDR1 is MGHDK and CDR2 is SYGVNS. Unmatched junction bases numbered 3, after V lost 8 bases and J lost 0 bases. Method: immunoSEQ multiplex PCR; TCRdb's copy keeps in-frame clones and lacks some. This sample yields around 97,000 clones, of which 84% are seen a single time; around 3% belongs to the top ten. This chain joins TRBV25-1 and TRBJ2-6; TRBD1 matches at 11 bases. The clonotype was recovered from a human patient who received a liver transplant. The T cells may come from the graft donor. The sequenced sample was CD4+ T cells from blood, obtained roughly 50 months after liver transplant. As DNA, the CDR3 is TGTGCCAGCTACGGGACAGGGGGCTCTGGGGCCAACGTCCTGACTTTC. This sequence encodes CASYGTGGSGANVLTF.